The 16 T cell receptor beta chains in this list originate from one sample, sequenced in a study of cytomegalovirus exposure and HLA in healthy donors. The study ran its PCR with 60 Vbeta and 13 Jbeta primers. Clones were sequenced by immunoSEQ multiplex PCR, and TCRdb holds only the in-frame ones, with some missing. The repertoire holds over 85,000 clones, with around 77% as singletons. The material sequenced was PBMCs. These receptor sequences come from a male donor in good health and CMV-seropositive.

CDR3 DNA sequence: TGTGCCAGCAGCAACCAAGCAGGGTATGGCTACACCTTC. Protein sequence: CASSNQAGYGYTF. The genes are TRBV11-2 and TRBJ1-2, with a weak D call TRBD1 (5 bases). This CDR3 is 13 amino acids long. Trimming removed 5 bases at V and 5 bases at J, with 12 bases between. Germline lookup yields CDR1 SGHAT and CDR2 FQNNGV.

The chain employs TRBV6-6 and TRBJ2-7, with D perhaps matching TRBD1 (5 bases). Germline CDR1 MNHNY, CDR2 SVGAGI (reference sequence). Trimming removed 6 bases at V and 0 bases at J, with 9 bases between. This CDR3 comprises 13 residues. CDR3 DNA: TGTGCCAGCAGGGAGACAGCCTCCTACGAGCAGTACTTC. This gives the protein CASRETASYEQYF.

The V gene is TRBV7-3, the J gene TRBJ2-3; 8 bases agree with TRBD2. Per the germline V gene, CDR1 is SGHTA and CDR2 is FQGTGA. With 3 bases clipped from V and 4 bases from J, the junction kept 9 bases outside the gene matches. The CDR3 consists of 16 residues. In nucleotides, the CDR3 is TGTGCCAGCAGCTTGACTAGCGTAAGGAGGGCAGATACGCAGTATTTT. It yields the protein CASSLTSVRRADTQYF.

This clone has just a few counts. V usage is TRBV7-2 and J usage is TRBJ2-2; a weak D match, TRBD2 (6 bases). Germline V CDR1 and CDR2: SGHTA, FQGNSA. CDR3 length: 14 amino acids. Trimming removed 4 bases at V and 3 bases at J, with 9 bases between. The chain's CDR3 is CASSSEGHTGELFF. CDR3 sequence (DNA): TGTGCCAGCAGCTCGGAGGGTCACACCGGGGAGCTGTTTTTT.

V and J are TRBV19 and TRBJ2-7; no clear D. The CDR3 spans 13 residues. Germline V CDR1 and CDR2: LNHDA, SQIVND (reference sequence). V lost 5 bases and J 0 bases, leaving 8 bases between the germline ends. The CDR3 sequence: CASSRDSSYEQYF. DNA for the CDR3: TGTGCCAGTAGTCGCGATAGCTCCTACGAGCAGTACTTC.

For the CDR3, the DNA is TGCGCCAGCAGCTTGGTAACTAGCGTCTCCTACAATGAGCAGTTCTTC. This sequence encodes CASSLVTSVSYNEQFF. V and J are TRBV5-1 and TRBJ2-1, with TRBD2 identical over 7 bases. The CDR3 contains 16 residues. The germline gives CDR1 SGHRS, CDR2 YFSETQ. The J segment lost 0 bases and the V segment lost 0 bases, leaving 3 bases of the junction unmatched.

V and J are TRBV7-7 and TRBJ2-1; 11 nucleotides agree with TRBD2. Per germline, CDR1 SSHAT and CDR2 FNYEAQ (reference sequence). V trimming: 5 bases; J trimming: 7 bases; junction bases outside the gene matches: 7. This CDR3 contains 15 residues. The CDR3 DNA follows: TGTGCCAGCAGCGCTTTTACTAGCGGGAGAAATGAGCAGTTCTTC. This sequence encodes CASSAFTSGRNEQFF.

The chain links TRBV6-4 to TRBJ2-2, with 12 bases that match TRBD2. Trimming removed 6 bases from V and 6 bases from J; junction bases left unmatched: 5. The CDR3 is 15 amino acids. CDR1 MRHNA and CDR2 SNTAGT come from the germline V gene. CDR3 DNA sequence: TGTGCCAGCAGAGTCCTAGCGGGAGGGTCCGGGGAGCTGTTTTTT. Its translation is CASRVLAGGSGELFF.

The rearrangement links TRBV7-2 to TRBJ2-3; TRBD2 matches 16 bases. V dropped 3 bases and J dropped 7; count of bases not matched to a gene: 7. Germline CDR1 and CDR2: SGHTA and FQGNSA. The CDR3 is made up of 17 amino acids. CDR3 nucleotides: TGTGCCAGCAGCTTGGGGACTAGCGGGAGGGCCTCAAATACGCAGTATTTT. As protein: CASSLGTSGRASNTQYF.

This clone is a singleton in its sample. V usage is TRBV7-8 and J usage is TRBJ2-1; 9 bases agree with TRBD2. J lost 7 bases, V lost 8 bases, and 15 bases had no gene match. Germline V gene lookup returns CDR1 SGHVS and CDR2 FQNEAQ. This CDR3 is 16 amino acids long. CDR3 DNA sequence: TGTGCCAGCCGGCCTACCCGACTAGCGGAGCGGAATGAGCAGTTCTTC. Its protein product is CASRPTRLAERNEQFF.

This sequence joins TRBV5-1 and TRBJ1-2, with 9 positions matching TRBD1. This CDR3 is built from 16 residues. The V segment lost 0 bases and the J segment 0 bases; nucleotides outside the gene matches: 3. Germline V gives CDR1 SGHRS, CDR2 YFSETQ. The CDR3: CASSLGGTGTNYGYTF. In nucleotides, the CDR3 is TGCGCCAGCAGCTTGGGAGGGACAGGGACTAACTATGGCTACACCTTC.

V is TRBV28 and J is TRBJ2-6; TRBD1 matches 8 bases. The CDR3 loop spans 17 amino acids. Germline CDR1 reads MDHEN; CDR2 reads SYDVKM. Unmatched junction bases numbered 4, after V lost 1 base and J lost 2 bases. CDR3 loop: CASSLSGGVTGANVLTF. Here the CDR3 DNA reads TGTGCCAGCAGTTTATCAGGGGGCGTTACTGGGGCCAACGTCCTGACTTTC. Based on the CDR3 plus reference TRBV28 and TRBJ2-6, the full variable domain is DVKVTQSSRYLVKRTGEKVFLECVQDMDHENMFWYRQDPGLGLRLIYFSYDVKMKEKGDIPEGYSVSREKKERFSLILESASTNQTSMYLCASSLSGGVTGANVLTFGAGSRLTVL.

The chain is built from TRBV18 and TRBJ2-5, with 7 nucleotides matching TRBD1. This CDR3 region has 15 residues. V gave up 3 bases and J gave up 1 base; unmatched junction bases: 5. Per the germline V gene, CDR1 is KGHSH and CDR2 is LQKENI. This CDR3 is CASSPRTGVQETQYF. The CDR3 DNA follows: TGTGCCAGCTCACCCAGAACAGGGGTCCAAGAGACCCAGTACTTC.

The chain is built from TRBV7-2 and TRBJ1-2; perhaps TRBD1 as D (5 bases). CDR3 length: 15 amino acids. V was trimmed by 1 base and J by 2 bases, leaving 11 bases between them. CDR1 SGHTA and CDR2 FQGNSA come from the germline V gene. The CDR3 loop is CASSLGGVDNYGYTF. DNA of the CDR3: TGTGCCAGCAGCTTAGGGGGGGTAGACAACTATGGCTACACCTTC.

This sequence joins TRBV5-8 and TRBJ2-5; 12 bases are a match to TRBD1. The CDR3 length is 16 residues. Germline V CDR1 and CDR2: SGHTS, YDEGEE. The J segment lost 5 bases and the V segment lost 4 bases, leaving 9 bases of the junction unmatched. The DNA of the CDR3 is TGTGCCAGCAGCATCCGCGGGACAGGGGGCCGGGAGACCCAGTACTTC. Protein product: CASSIRGTGGRETQYF.

The chain couples TRBV27 to TRBJ2-1; TRBD1 aligns across 7 bases. After removal of 7 bases from V and 6 bases from J, the junction contained 3 bases not matched to a gene. CDR3 length: 12 amino acids. Germline-derived CDR1 and CDR2 are MNHEY and SMNVEV (reference sequence). The DNA for the CDR3 is TGTGCCAGCAAAACAGGGGCCAATGAGCAGTTCTTC. This gives the protein CASKTGANEQFF.